One T cell receptor beta chain is described in this entry. Its matching antigen is unknown. This record comes from a study of shared clonotypes between healthy human individuals. The study, taken as a whole, reports: How much donors shared clonotypes was expected to be affected by sequencing depth. Only blood samples were collected, and tissue repertoires likely differ.

Naive-designated CD8 cells lacked CD45RO, were positively enriched for CCR7, and omitted terminally differentiated effector memory CD45RA+ cells. Trimming removed 0 bases at V and 5 bases at J, with 22 bases between. Germline assignment: CDR1 MGHRA and CDR2 YSYEKL. The CDR3 is 18 amino acids. The sorted-subset replicate PCRs were given around 0.2 ug DNA, which is 30,000 or so T cell genomes. TCRdb's table, derived via immunoSEQ multiplex PCR, lists solely in-frame clones and lacks some. The sample records 2 million or so clones, roughly 95% being singletons. The chain recombines TRBV4-1 with TRBJ1-1; TRBD1 might be the D (6 bases). This receptor was taken from a man aged 18-30 years in good health. The specimen was naive CD8+ T cells sorted from blood. In DNA form, the CDR3 reads TGCGCCAGCAGCCAAGATCCACAGGGTATCCTTTTGGGGACTGAAGCTTTCTTT. Translating it yields CASSQDPQGILLGTEAFF.